This entry is about one TCR beta chain. No cognate antigen has been identified for it. No quality values exist for individual bases; no much larger clone is one base distant. Cut back by 6 bases and 1 base, the V and J ends lie 12 bases apart. The CDR3 covers 14 residues, taking in both the cysteine and the phenylalanine. The sequence is cut down to CDR3 DNA, 42 bases in frame from base 1. Per the germline V gene (reference sequence), LNHDA is the CDR1 and SQIVND is the CDR2. This record belongs to a study of T cell clones after liver transplantation (dated by TCRdb to about 2019). About the full investigation: The samples were obtained from ITN030ST, a randomized trial that attempted immunosuppression withdrawal within 2 years after liver transplantation. The subjects received no induction therapy and were kept on standard immunosuppression until randomization at 12-24 months post-transplant. Third party-reactive TCRbeta sequences from pre-transplant MLRs were also identified as an antigen-independent comparator for donor-reactive sequences. A cohort of 8 liver transplant recipients was studied, of whom 3 were classified as tolerant and 5 as non-tolerant. After a pre-transplant mixed lymphocyte reaction, TCRbeta sequencing was used to pinpoint donor-reactive T cell clones, which were subsequently tracked in post-transplant blood. Blood samples were collected pre-transplant, then pre-randomization ahead of withdrawal, and finally post-randomization once withdrawal had either been completed or failed. Three of the eight recipients were HCV-positive; the others were transplanted for non-autoimmune, non-viral indications. Tolerance was defined as complete immunosuppression withdrawal for at least one year with no rise in liver enzymes beyond twice the upper limit of normal.

High-throughput TCRbeta CDR3 sequencing of frozen genomic DNA was performed by immunoSEQ, with PCR amplification, mapping, bias correction and internal controls included. The study's processing was this. Productive rearrangements were retained, and unique TCRbeta sequences were defined by the CDR3 nucleotide sequence together with the V and J gene. For a sequence to be called donor-reactive, it needed a frequency of at least 0.01% and at least 5-fold expansion in CFSE-low cells compared with unstimulated pre-transplant cells. Minimum frequency thresholds were set for each subject on the basis of the unstimulated sample with the lowest template count, so that a detection power of at least 90% was ensured. Jensen-Shannon divergence between the top 1000 TCRbeta sequences after and before transplant was used to measure repertoire turnover. Changes in detection of donor-reactive sequences were assessed with two-sided Fisher's exact tests. Sourced from immuneACCESS, this table was stored by TCRdb with only in-frame sequences that have V and J called. A share of the clones is absent; for the studies checked, an unresolved V gene accounts for under half, and the remainder has no known explanation. For V, J and clone size, that table is used; D and trimming come from the DNA. Within this sample are more than 95,000 clones, with about 81% of them counted one time only. The ten biggest clones cover approximately 0.93% of the sample.

Results the study describes overall, beyond this receptor: Without allograft tissue specimens, donor-reactive T cells may have migrated into the graft rather than being deleted. Low numbers of available donor cells limited the measurable donor-reactive repertoire in two subjects. Donor-reactive sequences decreased more than third party-reactive sequences, which suggests partial antigen-specific deletion that was not related to withdrawal success. In 5 of 8 subjects, regardless of tolerance or HCV status, circulating donor-reactive CD4 TCRbeta sequences dropped significantly post-transplant. After accounting for repertoire turnover, donor-reactive detection was significantly reduced in 7 of 8 subjects for CD4 and 8 of 8 for CD8. The conclusions were preliminary, being limited by small, heterogeneous patient numbers and by non-standardized post-transplant time points.

Per the publication, the time point label means: pre-transplant. Unstimulated PBMCs, after thawing, were stained for CD3, CD4 and CD8 and then FACS-sorted into CD3+CD4+ and CD3+CD8+ populations. All 8 studied subjects were randomized to withdrawal of immunosuppression. The Qiagen DNeasy Blood and Tissue Kit was used for genomic DNA isolation. This chain joins TRBV19 to TRBJ1-1; the D gene is unclear. Specimen: CD4+ T cells from blood, collected before liver transplant. The TCR originated in a human donor who received a liver transplant. The CDR3 loop reads CASRGSLRNTEAFF. In nucleotides, the sequence is TGTGCCAGTAGGGGGTCTTTAAGGAACACTGAAGCTTTCTTT.